The clone carrying this T cell receptor (beta chain) was counted a few times. Its target is not known. This specimen comes from a study of fetal regulatory T cell absence and autoimmunity. Across the whole study: IPEX patients had exocrine pancreas autoimmunity without clinical diabetes. Broader study findings: Pancreas TCRs were oligoclonally enriched versus cord blood, some clones over 85-fold. The oligoclonal enrichment was interpreted as supporting antigen-driven pancreatic autoimmunity before birth in IPEX syndrome.

V was cut by 4 bases and J by 5 bases, with 14 bases left in between. CDR1 is SQVTM, CDR2 ANQGSEA, per germline. The CDR3 contains 13 residues. Libraries were prepared by immunoSEQ multiplex PCR; TCRdb keeps only in-frame clonotypes and omits some of them. The sample shows about 95,000 clones, 55% to 75% of them seen only once. The sample comprised pancreas tissue. The chain links TRBV29-1 to TRBJ1-1; D ambiguous. The source is a male donor with IPEX syndrome. In DNA, the CDR3 is TGCAGCGTTGTAGAAAGCCTCGGGACTGAAGCTTTCTTT. Protein product: CSVVESLGTEAFF. Supplemented by reference TRBV29-1 and TRBJ1-1, the full variable domain reads SAVISQKPSRDICQRGTSLTIQCQVDSQVTMMFWYRQQPGQSLTLIATANQGSEATYESGFVIDKFPISRPNLTFSTLTVSNMSPEDSSIYLCSVVESLGTEAFFGQGTRLTVV.